Listed below are T cell receptor beta chains from one sample, sequenced in a study of T cell repertoires in cytomegalovirus infection. These receptors' targets are unknown. Each CDR3 protein gets one entry after TCRdb re-called the reads with MiXCR. The data hold roughly 310,000 distinct CDR3 sequences, with just under 30% observed a single time. Sequences were derived from cultured PBMCs, sampled from culture after CMV antigen stimulation. These receptors were collected from a human donor in good health (CMV status not recorded). Some clones in this sample may be carry-over from other donors' samples. CDR3s include the opening cysteine and the closing phenylalanine or tryptophan. D genes are given only for firm matches. Only some rows state a clone size, as once, few, many or a class for expanded clones.

CDR3aa: CASSFDGRAKETQYF; CDR3nt: TGTGCCAGCAGTTTTGACGGGAGGGCAAAAGAGACCCAGTACTTC; len: 15; d_gene: TRBD2; abundance: NA; v_gene: TRBV6-2/TRBV6-3; j_gene: TRBJ2-5
CDR3aa: CASSLNPGSPLYGYTF; CDR3nt: TGTGCCAGTAGCCTTAACCCGGGGTCGCCGCTGTATGGCTACACCTTC; len: 16; d_gene: NA; abundance: NA; v_gene: TRBV19; j_gene: TRBJ1-2
CDR3aa: CASSSRLAANSYNEQFF; CDR3nt: TGTGCCAGCAGTTCCAGACTAGCGGCCAACTCCTACAATGAGCAGTTCTTC; len: 17; d_gene: TRBD2; abundance: NA; v_gene: TRBV27; j_gene: TRBJ2-1
CDR3aa: CSASPSGVYEQYF; CDR3nt: TGCAGTGCTAGTCCTAGCGGGGTCTACGAGCAGTACTTC; len: 13; d_gene: TRBD2; abundance: NA; v_gene: TRBV20-1; j_gene: TRBJ2-7
CDR3aa: CATSDFAATEAFF; CDR3nt: TGTGCCACCAGTGATTTTGCCGCCACTGAAGCTTTCTTT; len: 13; d_gene: NA; abundance: NA; v_gene: TRBV24-1; j_gene: TRBJ1-1
CDR3aa: CASSQEWTSTYNEQFF; CDR3nt: TGTGCCAGCAGCCAAGAGTGGACATCAACCTACAATGAGCAGTTCTTC; len: 16; d_gene: NA; abundance: NA; v_gene: TRBV4-2; j_gene: TRBJ2-1
CDR3aa: CASSRDRTQETQYF; CDR3nt: TGTGCCAGCAGTCGTGACAGGACGCAAGAGACCCAGTACTTC; len: 14; d_gene: NA; abundance: NA; v_gene: TRBV13; j_gene: TRBJ2-5
CDR3aa: CASSPPFSGNYEQYF; CDR3nt: TGTGCCAGCTCACCACCGTTTAGCGGGAACTACGAGCAGTACTTC; len: 15; d_gene: TRBD2; abundance: NA; v_gene: TRBV18; j_gene: TRBJ2-7
CDR3aa: CASSPSSVAGGPTDTQYF; CDR3nt: TGTGCCAGCAGTCCCTCGTCCGTAGCGGGAGGGCCAACAGATACGCAGTATTTT; len: 18; d_gene: TRBD2; abundance: few; v_gene: TRBV28; j_gene: TRBJ2-3
CDR3aa: CASSLARGPNYGYTF; CDR3nt: TGTGCCAGCAGCTTAGCCAGGGGGCCGAACTATGGCTACACCTTC; len: 15; d_gene: TRBD1; abundance: NA; v_gene: TRBV11-2; j_gene: TRBJ1-2
CDR3aa: CASSRRDYDYNEQFF; CDR3nt: TGTGCCAGCAGTCGCCGGGACTACGATTACAATGAGCAGTTCTTC; len: 15; d_gene: TRBD2; abundance: few; v_gene: TRBV2; j_gene: TRBJ2-1
CDR3aa: CASSTGQGAQPQHF; CDR3nt: TGTGCCAGCAGCACCGGACAGGGGGCCCAGCCCCAGCATTTT; len: 14; d_gene: TRBD1; abundance: few; v_gene: TRBV7-2; j_gene: TRBJ1-5
CDR3aa: CASSQGEGEDDEQFF; CDR3nt: TGTGCCAGCAGCCAAGGAGAGGGCGAGGACGATGAGCAGTTCTTC; len: 15; d_gene: NA; abundance: NA; v_gene: TRBV3-1; j_gene: TRBJ2-1
CDR3aa: CASSLSTGLGTEAFF; CDR3nt: TGTGCCAGCAGTTTATCGACAGGGCTGGGCACTGAAGCTTTCTTT; len: 15; d_gene: TRBD1; abundance: NA; v_gene: TRBV12-3/TRBV12-4; j_gene: TRBJ1-1
CDR3aa: CASSLMWVTSGNTIYF; CDR3nt: TGTGCCAGCAGTTTGATGTGGGTAACCTCTGGAAACACCATATATTTT; len: 16; d_gene: NA; abundance: NA; v_gene: TRBV12-3/TRBV12-4; j_gene: TRBJ1-3
CDR3aa: CASSLDFADTQYF; CDR3nt: TGTGCCAGCAGCTTAGATTTTGCAGATACGCAGTATTTT; len: 13; d_gene: NA; abundance: few; v_gene: TRBV11-2; j_gene: TRBJ2-3
CDR3aa: CASSRNSDNEQFF; CDR3nt: TGTGCCAGTAGTCGCAACAGCGACAATGAGCAGTTCTTC; len: 13; d_gene: NA; abundance: few; v_gene: TRBV19; j_gene: TRBJ2-1
CDR3aa: CASSPGGGSDFSGNTIYF; CDR3nt: TGTGCCAGCAGCCCTGGCGGCGGTTCGGATTTCTCTGGAAACACCATATATTTT; len: 18; d_gene: NA; abundance: NA; v_gene: TRBV7-8; j_gene: TRBJ1-3
CDR3aa: CASSPETDEKLFF; CDR3nt: TGTGCCAGCAGCCCAGAGACAGATGAAAAACTGTTTTTT; len: 13; d_gene: NA; abundance: few; v_gene: TRBV7-2; j_gene: TRBJ1-4
CDR3aa: CATSREIRGHEQYF; CDR3nt: TGTGCCACCAGCAGAGAGATAAGGGGACACGAGCAGTACTTC; len: 14; d_gene: NA; abundance: NA; v_gene: TRBV15; j_gene: TRBJ2-7
CDR3aa: CASSIRTVVNTGELFF; CDR3nt: TGTGCCAGCAGCATAAGGACAGTGGTGAACACCGGGGAGCTGTTTTTT; len: 16; d_gene: NA; abundance: few; v_gene: TRBV11-2; j_gene: TRBJ2-2
CDR3aa: CASSLIPPGGAIRETQYF; CDR3nt: TGTGCCAGCAGCTTAATCCCCCCGGGGGGGGCGATTCGAGAGACCCAGTACTTC; len: 18; d_gene: TRBD2; abundance: few; v_gene: TRBV7-3; j_gene: TRBJ2-5
CDR3aa: CASSLGGPSREQYF; CDR3nt: TGTGCCAGCAGCCTCGGGGGACCCTCTCGGGAGCAGTACTTC; len: 14; d_gene: NA; abundance: NA; v_gene: TRBV7-8; j_gene: TRBJ2-7
CDR3aa: CASSQASRDTQYF; CDR3nt: TGTGCCAGCAGCCAAGCCTCCCGAGATACGCAGTATTTT; len: 13; d_gene: NA; abundance: NA; v_gene: TRBV4-2; j_gene: TRBJ2-3
CDR3aa: CASSAGLAGGGNEQFF; CDR3nt: TGTGCCAGCAGTGCTGGACTAGCGGGGGGGGGTAATGAGCAGTTCTTC; len: 16; d_gene: TRBD2; abundance: few; v_gene: TRBV7-6; j_gene: TRBJ2-1
CDR3aa: CASSPHSGGALADTQYF; CDR3nt: TGTGCCAGCAGCCCCCATAGCGGGGGGGCTCTCGCAGATACGCAGTATTTT; len: 17; d_gene: TRBD2; abundance: once; v_gene: TRBV5-8; j_gene: TRBJ2-3
CDR3aa: CAISESGQPMKAFF; CDR3nt: TGTGCCATCAGTGAGTCCGGACAACCTATGAAAGCTTTCTTT; len: 14; d_gene: NA; abundance: NA; v_gene: TRBV10-3; j_gene: TRBJ1-1
CDR3aa: CASSPLRKLAGGPGYEQYF; CDR3nt: TGTGCCAGCTCACCACTCAGGAAGCTAGCGGGGGGGCCAGGCTACGAGCAGTACTTC; len: 19; d_gene: TRBD2; abundance: few; v_gene: TRBV18; j_gene: TRBJ2-7
CDR3aa: CASSLTGLTNTEAFF; CDR3nt: TGTGCCAGCAGCTTAACAGGGCTAACGAACACTGAAGCTTTCTTT; len: 15; d_gene: NA; abundance: NA; v_gene: TRBV7-3; j_gene: TRBJ1-1